The 29 T cell receptor beta chains given below trace back to one sample, sequenced in a study of blood T cell repertoires in COVID-19. The assay was immunoSEQ multiplex PCR, and TCRdb's table has in-frame clones only and misses some. The repertoire includes 250,000 or so clones, roughly nine tenths of them detected once, and around 6.5% sits in the top ten. Input material: peripheral blood. The source of these receptors is a man in his sixties with acute or convalescent COVID-19.

This chain joins TRBV7-9 and TRBJ1-1; the match to TRBD1 covers 7 bases. V gave up 8 bases and J gave up 6 bases; unmatched junction bases: 9. Per the germline V gene, CDR1 is SEHNR and CDR2 is FQNEAQ (reference sequence). The CDR3 consists of 13 residues. The CDR3 sequence: CASGRTGDAEAFF. The DNA for the CDR3 is TGTGCCAGCGGCCGAACAGGGGACGCTGAAGCTTTCTTT.

The chain joins TRBV11-2 to TRBJ1-2, with 8 nucleotides matching TRBD1. Germline CDR1 is SGHAT and CDR2 is FQNNGV. CDR3 length equals 14 residues. Unmatched junction bases numbered 5, after V lost 6 bases and J lost 2 bases. In nucleotides, the CDR3 is TGTGCCAGCAGGTCCGACAGGGGCAACTATGGCTACACCTTC. Protein sequence: CASRSDRGNYGYTF. The variable domain in full, with the rest retrieved from reference TRBV11-2 and TRBJ1-2, is EAGVAQSPRYKIIEKRQSVAFWCNPISGHATLYWYQQILGQGPKLLIQFQNNGVVDDSQLPKDRFSAERLKGVDSTLKIQPAKLEDSAVYLCASRSDRGNYGYTFGSGTRLTVV.

The chain combines TRBV7-2 with TRBJ2-2; tentative D call: TRBD1 (6 bases). CDR3 length: 19 residues. V was pared by 1 base and J by 2 bases, with 20 bases between. From germline, CDR1 is SGHTA and CDR2 FQGNSA. CDR3 amino acids: CASSLDHSGGITNTGELFF. DNA for the CDR3: TGTGCCAGCAGCTTAGATCATAGTGGGGGCATTACTAACACCGGGGAGCTGTTTTTT.

V usage is TRBV5-6 and J usage is TRBJ2-7; D unclear. The CDR3 is 14 amino acids. Germline V gene lookup returns CDR1 SGHDT and CDR2 YYEEEE. V was shortened by 4 bases and J by 0 bases, with 11 bases between the two germline ends. Here the CDR3 reads CASSGLTGSYEQYF. The CDR3 region has the DNA TGTGCCAGCAGCGGCTTAACGGGCTCCTACGAGCAGTACTTC.

The chain is built from TRBV7-2 and TRBJ1-3; D is possibly TRBD1 (5 bases). Trimming cost V 4 bases and J 8 bases, with 9 bases left between them. The length of the CDR3 is 12 residues. Germline CDR1 SGHTA, CDR2 FQGNSA. The CDR3 loop is CASSWGIDTIYF. CDR3 DNA sequence: TGTGCCAGCAGCTGGGGCATAGACACCATATATTTT.

The chain links TRBV27 to TRBJ1-5; 9 bases align to TRBD1. Trimming cost V 1 base and J 6 bases; bases outside gene matches: 4. CDR1 and CDR2 from the germline V gene are MNHEY and SMNVEV (reference sequence). The length of the CDR3 is 15 residues. The CDR3 is CASSLLGDRAQPQHF. Here the CDR3 DNA reads TGTGCCAGCAGTTTATTAGGGGACAGGGCTCAGCCCCAGCATTTT.

This rearrangement joins TRBV7-2 to TRBJ2-2; TRBD2 matches at 11 bases. The V gene's germline CDR1 is SGHTA and CDR2 FQGNSA. The J segment lost 2 bases and the V segment lost 1 base, leaving 3 bases of the junction unmatched. The CDR3 sequence is 17 residues long. The CDR3 spells CASSLDRLAGNTGELFF. The CDR3 bases are TGTGCCAGCAGCTTAGACAGACTAGCGGGAAACACCGGGGAGCTGTTTTTT.

The rearrangement joins TRBV30 to TRBJ2-7, with D perhaps matching TRBD2 (5 bases). The CDR3 is 12 amino acids. Trimming shortened V by 2 bases and J by 5 bases, and 10 bases separated the two germline ends. The germline gives CDR1 GTSNPN, CDR2 SVGIG (reference sequence). The CDR3 loop reads CAWSRGSHEQYF. The CDR3 nucleotides are TGTGCCTGGAGTCGAGGGAGCCACGAGCAGTACTTC.

J is TRBJ2-1 and V is TRBV5-1; 11 bases map to TRBD2. The J segment lost 5 bases and the V segment lost 2 bases, leaving 3 bases of the junction unmatched. The CDR3 has 15 residues. Germline V CDR1 and CDR2: SGHRS, YFSETQ. CDR3 sequence: CASSFSGRVDNEQFF. The CDR3 DNA sequence: TGCGCCAGCAGCTTTAGCGGGAGGGTGGACAATGAGCAGTTCTTC.

The chain employs TRBV4-1 and TRBJ1-6; possible D gene TRBD1, 5 bases. V dropped 1 base and J dropped 10 bases, with 14 bases sitting between them. The CDR3 is made up of 15 amino acids. The germline gives CDR1 MGHRA, CDR2 YSYEKL. This CDR3 reads CASSQARLGGSPLHF. The CDR3 nucleotides read TGCGCCAGCAGCCAAGCTCGGCTGGGGGGATCACCCCTCCACTTT.

Comment on this clone: The same CDR3 arises from other DNA sequences in this sample as well. The V and J genes are TRBV11-2 and TRBJ2-5; TRBD2 aligns across 7 bases. The length of the CDR3 is 14 residues. The J segment lost 4 bases and the V segment lost 1 base, leaving 3 bases of the junction unmatched. Germline V lookup: CDR1 SGHAT, CDR2 FQNNGV. The CDR3 sequence is CASSLGPGGETQYF. DNA for the CDR3: TGTGCCAGCAGCTTAGGCCCGGGAGGAGAGACCCAGTACTTC.

This clone showed up just once. This rearrangement joins TRBV10-3 to TRBJ2-3; D is possibly TRBD2 (6 bases). The CDR3 has 20 amino acids. V was shortened by 0 bases and J by 2 bases, with 24 bases between the two germline ends. Germline values: CDR1 ENHRY, CDR2 SYGVKD. CDR3 sequence (DNA): TGTGCCATCAGTGAGTCCTTTTCGGTAGGCCAGGGAGGTTACACAGATACGCAGTATTTT. Its translation: CAISESFSVGQGGYTDTQYF.

The CDR3 spells CAWTPSRAGYSNQPQHF. The CDR3 DNA follows: TGTGCCTGGACCCCGAGCAGGGCGGGATATAGCAATCAGCCCCAGCATTTT. The chain is built from TRBV30 and TRBJ1-5; tentatively, D is TRBD1 (5 bases). CDR3 length equals 17 residues. V was cut by 4 bases and J by 0 bases, with 19 bases left in between. Germline values: CDR1 GTSNPN, CDR2 SVGIG (reference sequence).

This clone has a single count. J is TRBJ1-2 and V is TRBV29-1, with a tentative D call TRBD1 (6 bases). The CDR3 contains 14 residues. Germline lookup yields CDR1 SQVTM and CDR2 ANQGSEA. Trimming removed 1 base from V and 6 bases from J, with 15 bases in between. The CDR3 sequence is CSVEVTTGTHGYTF. As DNA, the CDR3 is TGCAGCGTTGAAGTCACGACAGGTACCCATGGCTACACCTTC.

This clone was recorded only once. This chain joins TRBV7-9 and TRBJ2-1, with 13 bases identical to TRBD2. J lost 3 bases, V lost 4 bases, and 6 bases had no gene match. Per germline, CDR1 SEHNR and CDR2 FQNEAQ (reference sequence). This CDR3 is 17 amino acids long. This chain's CDR3 is CASSYPGLAGFYNEQFF. The DNA for the CDR3 is TGTGCCAGCAGCTACCCGGGACTAGCGGGGTTCTACAATGAGCAGTTCTTC. Together with reference TRBV7-9 and TRBJ2-1, the CDR3 gives the full variable domain: DTGVSQNPRHKITKRGQNVTFRCDPISEHNRLYWYRQTLGQGPEFLTYFQNEAQLEKSRLLSDRFSAERPKGSFSTLEIQRTEQGDSAMYLCASSYPGLAGFYNEQFFGPGTRLTVL.

The chain is built from TRBV4-1 and TRBJ2-7; 11 bases match TRBD1. This CDR3 has 15 residues. With V trimmed by 2 bases and J by 3 bases, 3 bases remained unmatched. Germline V lookup: CDR1 MGHRA, CDR2 YSYEKL. This CDR3 is CASSQPGQGVYEQYF. CDR3 coding DNA: TGCGCCAGCAGCCAACCGGGACAGGGGGTCTACGAGCAGTACTTC.

CDR3 coding DNA: TGTGCCAGCAGTTTCGGGGGTGGGGCTGAAGCTTTCTTT. Translation gives CASSFGGGAEAFF. The genes are TRBV12-3 or TRBV12-4 and TRBJ1-1; possibly TRBD1 for D (5 bases). V lost 3 bases and J 6 bases, leaving 11 bases between the germline ends. CDR3 length: 13 amino acids.

This chain uses TRBV9 with TRBJ1-5; D may be TRBD1 (5 bases). The V end lost 0 bases, the J end lost 5 bases, and 15 bases lay between the germline ends. CDR3 length: 16 residues. Germline V gene lookup returns CDR1 SGDLS and CDR2 YYNGEE. CDR3 DNA sequence: TGTGCCAGCAGCGTAGCACCGTGGGGGGTGGATCAGCCCCAGCATTTT. It yields the protein CASSVAPWGVDQPQHF. The whole variable domain, remainder taken from reference TRBV9 and TRBJ1-5, is DSGVTQTPKHLITATGQRVTLRCSPRSGDLSVYWYQQSLDQGLQFLIQYYNGEERAKGNILERFSAQQFPDLHSELNLSSLELGDSALYFCASSVAPWGVDQPQHFGDGTRLSIL.

This sequence joins TRBV9 and TRBJ2-7; maybe TRBD2 (5 bases). V was clipped by 2 bases and J by 3 bases, with 9 bases between them. Germline V CDR1 and CDR2: SGDLS, YYNGEE. CDR3 size: 13 residues. CDR3 region: CASSVRAGYEQYF. The CDR3 DNA reads TGTGCCAGCAGCGTCCGGGCGGGCTACGAGCAGTACTTC.

This chain connects TRBV11-3 to TRBJ2-1, with 14 positions matching TRBD2. V lost 3 bases and J lost 8; bases outside the gene matches: 6. Per germline, CDR1 SGHNT and CDR2 YENEEA. The CDR3 has 16 residues. The chain's CDR3 is CASSLGLAGESDEQFF. The DNA for the CDR3 is TGTGCCAGCAGCTTGGGACTAGCGGGAGAGAGCGATGAGCAGTTCTTC.

The chain carries TRBV9 and TRBJ1-3; D may be TRBD1 (6 bases). This CDR3 is 19 amino acids long. Trimming left V 3 bases short and J 0 bases short, with 22 bases between. Germline V CDR1 and CDR2: SGDLS, YYNGEE. CDR3 coding DNA: TGTGCCAGCAGCGCCACGGGACAAAGAGCCCCTTTCTCTGGAAACACCATATATTTT. Its translation is CASSATGQRAPFSGNTIYF.

CDR3 sequence (DNA): TGTGCCAGCTCACCAGCACAGGGAAATTCACCCCTCCACTTT. Its protein is CASSPAQGNSPLHF. The genes are TRBV18 and TRBJ1-6, with D perhaps matching TRBD1 (6 bases). The CDR3 runs 14 residues. Germline CDR1 and CDR2: KGHSH and LQKENI. V was shortened by 2 bases and J by 7 bases, with 9 bases between the two germline ends.

This clone was seen a few times. The J gene is TRBJ2-7, the V gene TRBV5-1, with TRBD2 as a possible D gene (5 bases). CDR1 and CDR2 (germline): SGHRS, YFSETQ. The CDR3 is made up of 16 amino acids. Trimming stripped 5 bases from V and 3 bases from J, with 21 bases between. Here the CDR3 DNA reads TGCGCCAGCAGTTCTGGAGAGGGAGCCGTAGGCTACGAGCAGTACTTC. Protein product: CASSSGEGAVGYEQYF.

The chain uses TRBV11-2 and TRBJ1-1; tentatively, D is TRBD1 (5 bases). Deletions cut 5 bases from V and 1 base from J, with 8 bases between. The CDR3 runs 13 residues. In germline, CDR1 is SGHAT, CDR2 FQNNGV. The CDR3 DNA reads TGTGCCAGCAGCCTGGGGGGGAACACTGAAGCTTTCTTT. This gives the protein CASSLGGNTEAFF.

The V gene is TRBV5-3, the J gene TRBJ1-1; D is unresolved. TRBV5-3 is noted as an ORF with a role that remains uncertain. The CDR3 loop spans 13 amino acids. V lost 3 bases and J 4 bases, leaving 10 bases between the germline ends. The CDR3: CARSSIKRTEAFF. The CDR3 coding sequence is TGTGCCAGAAGCTCTATAAAGCGCACTGAAGCTTTCTTT.

This clone was picked up a small number of times. The gene calls are TRBV13 and TRBJ1-1; 10 bases are shared with TRBD1. Germline CDR1 is PRHDT and CDR2 is FYEKMQ (reference sequence). The CDR3 has 15 amino acids. Trimming removed 5 bases from V and 1 base from J; junction bases left unmatched: 4. CDR3 nucleotide sequence: TGTGCCAGCAGCGTCAGGACAGGGGGGAACACTGAAGCTTTCTTT. It encodes CASSVRTGGNTEAFF.

This clone showed up just a few times. V and J are TRBV2 and TRBJ1-1; 9 bases are a match to TRBD1. Trimming took 6 bases from V and 0 from J; bases not matched to a gene: 5. CDR1 is SNHLY and CDR2 is FYNNEI in the germline V gene. This CDR3 has 15 amino acids. CDR3 nucleotide sequence: TGTGCCAGCAGGAGCGACAGGGGGATGAACACTGAAGCTTTCTTT. This translates into CASRSDRGMNTEAFF.

The chain uses TRBV3-1 (or the pseudogene TRBV3-2) and TRBJ2-1; D gene ambiguous. Germline V gene data show CDR1 as LGHDT and CDR2 as YNNKEL (reference sequence). V lost 0 bases and J lost 2, with 8 bases in between. The CDR3 runs 15 residues. The CDR3 DNA reads as TGTGCCAGCAGCCAAGATGCAGTAACCTACAATGAGCAGTTCTTC. It translates to CASSQDAVTYNEQFF.

This chain joins TRBV30 and TRBJ1-5; no clear D. The germline V and J ends were trimmed by 2 bases and 2 bases, with 10 bases remaining between them. Germline lookup yields CDR1 GTSNPN and CDR2 SVGIG (reference sequence). The CDR3 covers 14 residues. The CDR3 here is CAWSLVFGNQPQHF. CDR3 bases: TGTGCCTGGAGTCTCGTCTTTGGCAATCAGCCCCAGCATTTT.